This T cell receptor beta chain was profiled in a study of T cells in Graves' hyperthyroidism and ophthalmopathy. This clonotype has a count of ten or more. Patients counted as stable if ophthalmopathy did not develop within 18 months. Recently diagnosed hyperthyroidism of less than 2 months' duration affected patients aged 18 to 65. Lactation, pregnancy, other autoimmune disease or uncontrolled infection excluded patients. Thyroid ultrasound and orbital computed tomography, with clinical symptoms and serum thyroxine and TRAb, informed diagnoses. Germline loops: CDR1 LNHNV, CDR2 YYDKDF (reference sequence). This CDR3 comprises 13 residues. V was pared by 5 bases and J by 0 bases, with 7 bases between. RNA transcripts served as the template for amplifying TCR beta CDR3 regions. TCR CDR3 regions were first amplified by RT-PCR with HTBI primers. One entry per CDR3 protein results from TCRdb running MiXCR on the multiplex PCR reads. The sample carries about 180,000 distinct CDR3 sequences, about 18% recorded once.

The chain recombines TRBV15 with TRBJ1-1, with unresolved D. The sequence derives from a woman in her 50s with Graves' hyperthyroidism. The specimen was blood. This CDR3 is CATSGRLNTEAFF. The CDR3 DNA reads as TGTGCCACCAGCGGCAGGTTGAACACTGAAGCTTTCTTT.